This TCR beta chain was sequenced during a study of cytomegalovirus exposure and HLA in healthy donors. As to this clone: Its antigen is not known.

Per the germline V gene, CDR1 is SGHRS and CDR2 is YFSETQ. The CDR3 covers 14 residues. J gave up 5 bases and V 4 bases, and 8 bases lay outside the gene matches. The PCR had 60 Vbeta and 13 Jbeta primers. The repertoire was sequenced with immunoSEQ multiplex PCR; TCRdb's copy has only in-frame clones and lacks some. The repertoire shows 130,000 to 150,000 clones; the top ten hold 0.85% to 1%. Study-wide results and limits: Some V segments, including TRBV6-2 and TRBV6-3, were excluded as indistinguishable.

This TCR derives from a male donor in good health and CMV-seronegative. V usage is TRBV5-1 and J usage is TRBJ2-5, with 7 bases identical to TRBD1. Sequenced: PBMCs. CDR3 sequence (DNA): TGCGCCAGCAGCCCGGACAGGATCGAGGAGACCCAGTACTTC. Protein: CASSPDRIEETQYF.